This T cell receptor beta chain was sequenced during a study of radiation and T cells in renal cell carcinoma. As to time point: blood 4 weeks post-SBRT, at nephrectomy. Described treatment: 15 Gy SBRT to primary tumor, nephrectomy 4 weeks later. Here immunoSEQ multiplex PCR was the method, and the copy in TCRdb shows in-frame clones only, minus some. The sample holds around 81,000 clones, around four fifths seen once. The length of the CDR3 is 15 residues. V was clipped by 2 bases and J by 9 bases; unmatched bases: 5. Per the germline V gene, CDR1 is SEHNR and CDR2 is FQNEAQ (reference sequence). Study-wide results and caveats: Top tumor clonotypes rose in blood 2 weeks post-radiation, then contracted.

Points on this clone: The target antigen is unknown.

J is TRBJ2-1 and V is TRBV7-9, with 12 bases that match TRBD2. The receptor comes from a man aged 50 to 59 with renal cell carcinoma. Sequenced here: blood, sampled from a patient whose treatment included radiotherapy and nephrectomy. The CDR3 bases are TGTGCCAGCAGCTTACCTGGACTAGCGGGGACTGAGCAGTTCTTC. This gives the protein CASSLPGLAGTEQFF.